The TCR beta chain described here comes from a study of T-cell memory formation after mild COVID-19. A single record per CDR3 protein comes from TCRdb applying MiXCR to the 5' RACE reads. This sample has 350,000 to 500,000 distinct CDR3 sequences, with about 19% found just once. This clonotype was detected only a few times. There are 14 residues in the CDR3. The V and J ends lost 9 bases and 3 bases, in that order; junction bases with no gene match: 5. The chain employs TRBV12-3 or TRBV12-4 and TRBJ1-5; 10 nucleotides line up with TRBD1. The sequenced material came from PBMCs or a T cell subset sorted from them (not recorded which). The sequence was collected from an adult woman who had mild COVID-19 (a few samples of this study predate the infection). Cell type and time point are not known. The CDR3, as DNA: TGTGCCAGTAGACAGGGGGCCATCAATCAGCCCCAGCATTTT. Translating gives CASRQGAINQPQHF.